This T cell receptor beta chain was identified during a study of CD8 T cells in ankylosing spondylitis. Study observations and caveats: Disease-linked clones displayed a CD8+ phenotype and appeared relatively rarely in peripheral blood. For ankylosing spondylitis blood, a TCR beta motif of about eight highly homologous variants appeared characteristic.

As regards this clonotype: Its antigen is not identified.

5'-RACE, quantitative and with molecular barcodes, yielded the TCR beta libraries. Each CDR3 protein gets one entry after TCRdb re-called the 5' RACE reads with MiXCR. Of roughly 240,000 distinct CDR3 sequences in the sample, approximately 30% are singletons; the top ten hold roughly 4.2%. This TCR was recovered from a male donor with ankylosing spondylitis or in good health (not recorded which). The specimen was blood, either unsorted or a sorted T cell fraction (not recorded which).

The CDR3 protein is CASSLMGASTDTQYF. DNA for the CDR3: TGTGCCAGCAGTTTAATGGGGGCGTCGACAGATACGCAGTATTTT. This chain joins TRBV27 and TRBJ2-3; maybe TRBD1 (6 bases). The germline gives CDR1 MNHEY, CDR2 SMNVEV (reference sequence). The CDR3 consists of 15 residues. V was clipped by 2 bases and J by 3 bases, with 12 bases between them.